Below are 30 T cell receptor beta chains sequenced from a single sample in a study of cytomegalovirus exposure and HLA in healthy donors. The PCR used 60 Vbeta and 13 Jbeta primers. Method: immunoSEQ multiplex PCR; TCRdb's copy keeps in-frame clones and lacks some. This sample carries 110,000 to 150,000 clones, less than 10% of them seen once, and the ten largest clones take roughly 1.9%. The sequencing input was PBMCs. These TCRs come from a man aged 45-65 years in good health and CMV-seronegative.

This sequence joins TRBV6-1 and TRBJ1-4, with D perhaps TRBD1 (5 bases). From germline, CDR1 is MNHNS and CDR2 SASEGT. Trimming left V 6 bases short and J 6 bases short, with 11 bases between. This CDR3 has 13 amino acids. In DNA, the CDR3 is TGTGCCAGCAGATGGGGGGAGGATGAAAAACTGTTTTTT. Protein: CASRWGEDEKLFF.

The V and J genes are TRBV6-1 and TRBJ2-7; TRBD2 matches at 10 bases. Germline CDR1 MNHNS, CDR2 SASEGT. The CDR3 totals 16 residues. V lost 4 bases, J lost 4 bases, and 10 bases stayed unmatched. Written as DNA, the CDR3 is TGTGCCAGCAGTGGCCCAGCGGGGGGGTCGGATTACGAGCAGTACTTC. Residues: CASSGPAGGSDYEQYF.

The rearrangement uses TRBV28 and TRBJ2-3; 15 nucleotides match TRBD2. In germline, CDR1 is MDHEN, CDR2 SYDVKM. V dropped 2 bases and J dropped 2; count of bases not matched to a gene: 20. CDR3 length equals 23 residues. The CDR3: CASSLPVKAGTSGRWVVTDTQYF. The CDR3 nucleotides read TGTGCCAGCAGTTTACCCGTTAAAGCCGGGACTAGCGGGAGGTGGGTAGTCACAGATACGCAGTATTTT.

This chain uses TRBV27 with TRBJ1-2; 7 nucleotides agree with TRBD1. CDR1 and CDR2 (germline): MNHEY, SMNVEV (reference sequence). The CDR3 runs to 14 residues. With V trimmed by 3 bases and J by 7 bases, 8 bases remained unmatched. The CDR3 loop reads CASSFRDSRGGYTF. The CDR3 DNA sequence: TGTGCCAGCAGTTTTAGGGACAGCCGCGGTGGCTACACCTTC.

Details on this clone: Its ends do not fully match the called genes, so a read error is possible. The chain carries TRBV7-7 and TRBJ1-4; no clear D gene. Germline values: CDR1 SSHAT, CDR2 FNYEAQ (reference sequence). The CDR3 sequence is 16 residues long. The CDR3 nucleotides read TGTGCTAGCAGCTTAGGGCAGGTGGTCACTAATGAAAAACTGTTTTTT. Translating it yields CASSLGQVVTNEKLFF.

This clone turned up a few times. This chain links TRBV7-6 with TRBJ2-1, with 10 bases lining up with TRBD2. V trimming: 5 bases; J trimming: 10 bases; junction bases outside the gene matches: 8. CDR1 is SGHVS, CDR2 FNYEAQ, per germline. This CDR3 has 14 amino acids. CDR3 bases: TGTGCCAGCAGCGGCCGGACTAGCGGCACGGAGCAGTTCTTC. Its translation: CASSGRTSGTEQFF. The full variable domain, its missing parts supplied by reference TRBV7-6 and TRBJ2-1, is GAGVSQSPRYKVTKRGQDVALRCDPISGHVSLYWYRQALGQGPEFLTYFNYEAQQDKSGLPNDRFSAERPEGSISTLTIQRTEQRDSAMYRCASSGRTSGTEQFFGPGTRLTVL.

The chain has TRBV7-9 and TRBJ2-7; D possibly corresponds to TRBD1 (6 bases). The length of the CDR3 is 14 residues. V lost 4 bases to trimming and J lost 6 bases, with 16 bases between them. Germline V gene data show CDR1 as SEHNR and CDR2 as FQNEAQ (reference sequence). CDR3 protein: CASSSDRSGREQYF. Here the CDR3 DNA reads TGTGCCAGCAGCTCAGACAGGTCGGGGCGCGAGCAGTACTTC.

This clone was recorded a few times. The chain employs TRBV10-2 and TRBJ1-6; D not certain. The ends were cut back, 6 bases at V and 5 bases at J, with 5 bases in the middle. CDR3 length equals 12 residues. From germline, CDR1 is WSHSY and CDR2 SAAADI. The CDR3 here is CASSGNNSPLHF. CDR3 DNA: TGCGCCAGCAGCGGGAATAATTCACCCCTCCACTTT.

The chain combines TRBV6-1 with TRBJ1-4; D is possibly TRBD1 (5 bases). Germline assignment: CDR1 MNHNS and CDR2 SASEGT. V was clipped by 2 bases and J by 4 bases, with 11 bases between them. The CDR3 sequence is 15 residues long. Here the CDR3 DNA reads TGTGCCAGCAGTGAATGGCAGGGTGTTAATGAAAAACTGTTTTTT. It translates to CASSEWQGVNEKLFF.

The rearrangement joins TRBV29-1 to TRBJ1-6; a weak D match, TRBD1 (6 bases). The V end lost 7 bases, the J end lost 7 bases, and 8 bases lay between the germline ends. The CDR3 spans 11 residues. Germline V CDR1 and CDR2: SQVTM, ANQGSEA. In DNA form, the CDR3 reads TGCAGCGGCGACAGGAATTCACCCCTCCACTTT. It encodes CSGDRNSPLHF.

J is TRBJ1-5 and V is TRBV18; 10 bases are shared with TRBD1. The CDR3 contains 18 residues. V lost 2 bases and J lost 2; bases outside the gene matches: 9. The germline V gene encodes CDR1 KGHSH and CDR2 LQKENI. The CDR3 bases are TGTGCCAGCTCACCAACGGACAGGGGGGTATTAGGCAATCAGCCCCAGCATTTT. Its protein product is CASSPTDRGVLGNQPQHF.

The chain employs TRBV7-9 and TRBJ2-7; the D gene is possibly TRBD1 (6 bases). The V end was cut by 3 bases, the J end by 1 base, with 7 bases between. CDR1 and CDR2 (germline): SEHNR, FQNEAQ (reference sequence). The CDR3 runs to 13 residues. The CDR3 bases are TGTGCCAGCAGCTTTGGACAGTCCTACGAGCAGTACTTC. This gives the protein CASSFGQSYEQYF.

This clone was seen only a few times. The chain combines TRBV4-2 with TRBJ2-1, with 9 bases lining up with TRBD2. The CDR3 spans 16 residues. V was pared by 4 bases and J by 10 bases, with 14 bases of the junction left unmatched. Germline CDR1 LGHNA, CDR2 YNFKEQ. The CDR3 DNA follows: TGTGCCAGCAGCCCTCTTCGAGGGGTAGCGGGAGACGAGCAGTTCTTC. Translating gives CASSPLRGVAGDEQFF.

J is TRBJ2-3 and V is TRBV29-1; the D is unclear. Trimming removed 3 bases at V and 4 bases at J, with 14 bases between. The germline gives CDR1 SQVTM, CDR2 ANQGSEA. This CDR3 comprises 14 residues. CDR3 in amino acids: CSVELFQRSDTQYF. CDR3 nucleotides: TGCAGCGTTGAGCTTTTCCAACGGTCAGATACGCAGTATTTT.

This clone was counted only a few times. The rearrangement uses TRBV30 and TRBJ1-2; tentative D call: TRBD1 (6 bases). V shed 1 base and J shed 7 bases, with 13 bases lying between them. Germline loops: CDR1 GTSNPN, CDR2 SVGIG (reference sequence). This CDR3 has 13 residues. CDR3 region: CAWSEGGQSGYTF. CDR3 bases: TGTGCCTGGAGTGAGGGGGGGCAGTCTGGCTACACCTTC.

This clone was seen a few times. The CDR3 DNA reads as TGTGCCAGCAGCTGGACAGGGGCTAACTACGAGCAGTACTTC. It translates to CASSWTGANYEQYF. The chain recombines TRBV6-1 with TRBJ2-7; 9 bases agree with TRBD1. The CDR3 is made up of 14 amino acids. Germline CDR1 and CDR2: MNHNS and SASEGT. The ends lost 6 bases at V and 3 bases at J; junction bases unmatched: 6.

This rearrangement joins TRBV27 to TRBJ1-6, with 9 bases matching TRBD1. Germline loops: CDR1 MNHEY, CDR2 SMNVEV (reference sequence). V shed 6 bases and J 7 bases; nucleotides not matched to a gene: 1. This CDR3 region has 13 residues. The CDR3 reads CASSDRGNSPLHF. The CDR3 DNA follows: TGTGCCAGCAGCGACAGGGGGAATTCACCCCTCCACTTT.

This clone was recorded a few times. The chain recombines TRBV15 with TRBJ2-7; 7 bases are shared with TRBD1. The CDR3 has 13 residues. The germline gives CDR1 LNHNV, CDR2 YYDKDF (reference sequence). V dropped 3 bases and J dropped 3; count of bases not matched to a gene: 2. The CDR3 here is CATSRGQYYEQYF. CDR3 coding DNA: TGTGCCACCAGCAGGGGACAGTACTACGAGCAGTACTTC. Full variable domain (remainder filled in from reference TRBV15 and TRBJ2-7): DAMVIQNPRYQVTQFGKPVTLSCSQTLNHNVMYWYQQKSSQAPKLLFHYYDKDFNNEADTPDNFQSRRPNTSFCFLDIRSPGLGDTAMYLCATSRGQYYEQYFGPGTRLTVT.

The rearrangement joins TRBV15 to TRBJ2-5; D perhaps matches TRBD2 (5 bases). From germline, CDR1 is LNHNV and CDR2 YYDKDF (reference sequence). The V end lost 5 bases, the J end lost 1 base, and 8 bases lay between the germline ends. The CDR3 sequence is 13 residues long. CDR3 DNA: TGTGCCACCAGCCGCGGGCCCCAAGAGACCCAGTACTTC. Encoded protein: CATSRGPQETQYF.

V is TRBV2 and J is TRBJ2-3, with TRBD2 matching over 15 bases. This CDR3 has 21 amino acids. J lost 0 bases, V lost 5 bases, and 15 bases had no gene match. Germline assignment: CDR1 SNHLY and CDR2 FYNNEI. This CDR3 is CASSQLQGLAGGQSSTDTQYF. The CDR3 DNA is TGTGCCAGCAGTCAACTACAGGGACTAGCGGGAGGACAATCTAGCACAGATACGCAGTATTTT.

This clone was found a few times. This rearrangement joins TRBV28 to TRBJ2-3, with a weak D call TRBD2 (5 bases). Germline V gene sequence: CDR1 MDHEN, CDR2 SYDVKM. The CDR3 has 16 residues. V was trimmed by 6 bases and J by 0 bases, leaving 16 bases between them. DNA of the CDR3: TGTGCCAGCAGGCGCCTAGCCGGAGTGAGCACAGATACGCAGTATTTT. Amino acids: CASRRLAGVSTDTQYF.

This chain connects TRBV19 to TRBJ1-2; possibly TRBD1 for D (5 bases). V lost 4 bases and J 8 bases, leaving 11 bases between the germline ends. CDR3 length: 12 residues. Germline V CDR1 and CDR2: LNHDA, SQIVND (reference sequence). Here the CDR3 DNA reads TGTGCCAGTAGTAATCAGGGCCCCGGCTACACCTTC. Translating it yields CASSNQGPGYTF.

This clone was picked up a small number of times. The V call is TRBV30, the J call TRBJ2-2, with a weak D call TRBD2 (5 bases). Germline V gene data show CDR1 as GTSNPN and CDR2 as SVGIG (reference sequence). The CDR3 is 14 amino acids. V was shortened by 4 bases and J by 1 base, with 10 bases between the two germline ends. The CDR3 reads CAWKNGLNTGELFF. The CDR3 DNA sequence: TGTGCCTGGAAGAATGGACTGAACACCGGGGAGCTGTTTTTT. The full variable domain, its missing parts supplied by reference TRBV30 and TRBJ2-2, is SQTIHQWPATLVQPVGSPLSLECTVEGTSNPNLYWYRQAAGRGLQLLFYSVGIGQISSEVPQNLSASRPQDRQFILSSKKLLLSDSGFYLCAWKNGLNTGELFFGEGSRLTVL.

The rearrangement links TRBV5-6 to TRBJ2-3; 9 nucleotides agree with TRBD2. Germline CDR1 and CDR2: SGHDT and YYEEEE. V trimming: 0 bases; J trimming: 4 bases; junction bases outside the gene matches: 9. CDR3 size: 17 residues. The CDR3 DNA follows: TGTGCCAGCAGCTTGGCCGGGACTAGCCATTTCTCAGATACGCAGTATTTT. Its protein is CASSLAGTSHFSDTQYF.

This clone showed up just a few times. The chain employs TRBV9 and TRBJ2-6, with D possibly TRBD1 on 6 matching bases. The germline CDR1 and CDR2 sequences are SGDLS and YYNGEE. V lost 0 bases and J lost 2, with 6 bases in between. The CDR3 spans 15 residues. The CDR3: CASSVAGAGANVLTF. The CDR3 DNA reads as TGTGCCAGCAGCGTAGCAGGGGCTGGGGCCAACGTCCTGACTTTC. Supplemented by reference TRBV9 and TRBJ2-6, the full variable domain reads DSGVTQTPKHLITATGQRVTLRCSPRSGDLSVYWYQQSLDQGLQFLIQYYNGEERAKGNILERFSAQQFPDLHSELNLSSLELGDSALYFCASSVAGAGANVLTFGAGSRLTVL.

The chain recombines TRBV28 with TRBJ1-1; a possible D gene is TRBD1 (6 bases). The CDR3 has 16 amino acids. V lost 5 bases and J 3 bases, leaving 19 bases between the germline ends. Germline CDR1 reads MDHEN; CDR2 reads SYDVKM. CDR3 DNA: TGTGCCAGCAGTCCATGGGGGCGGGGGATGGACACTGAAGCTTTCTTT. Residues: CASSPWGRGMDTEAFF.

The V call is TRBV19, the J call TRBJ2-7, with D possibly TRBD1 on 5 matching bases. The length of the CDR3 is 13 residues. V was shortened by 6 bases and J by 3 bases, with 12 bases between the two germline ends. Germline values: CDR1 LNHDA, CDR2 SQIVND (reference sequence). The chain's CDR3 is CASSNVQGYEQYF. CDR3 nucleotide sequence: TGTGCCAGTAGCAACGTTCAGGGCTACGAGCAGTACTTC.

This clone came up a few times. The V and J genes are TRBV13 and TRBJ2-6; D remains ambiguous. Germline V gene data show CDR1 as PRHDT and CDR2 as FYEKMQ (reference sequence). The germline V and J ends were trimmed by 0 bases and 2 bases, with 5 bases remaining between them. The CDR3 is 15 residues long. The CDR3 reads CASSLGTTGANVLTF. The CDR3 DNA reads TGTGCCAGCAGCTTAGGAACAACTGGGGCCAACGTCCTGACTTTC.

A few counts support this clone. The chain joins TRBV14 to TRBJ1-2, with TRBD1 matching over 8 bases. This CDR3 is built from 13 residues. Germline V gene data show CDR1 as SGHDN and CDR2 as FVKESK. The junction had 6 bases not matched to a gene; V was cut back by 4 bases and J by 8 bases. CDR3 in DNA: TGTGCCAGCAGCCCCGGCAGGGGGCAGGGCTACACCTTC. Its protein product is CASSPGRGQGYTF.

The chain recombines TRBV5-1 with TRBJ2-7, with 12 bases identical to TRBD2. J was trimmed by 2 bases and V by 1 base; bases with no gene match: 7. The CDR3 runs 17 residues. Germline assignment: CDR1 SGHRS and CDR2 YFSETQ. The CDR3 protein is CASSLSRLAGVPYEQYF. The CDR3 DNA reads TGCGCCAGCAGCTTGTCAAGACTAGCGGGGGTTCCCTACGAGCAGTACTTC.